This TCR beta chain was captured by sequencing in a study of cytomegalovirus exposure and HLA in healthy donors. Concerning this clone itself: Its antigen is still unknown.

Study outcomes and limitations: Later analysis identified a missense DCLRE1C variant that was linked to TCR beta V- and J-gene trimming.

Use of 60 Vbeta and 13 Jbeta primers characterized the PCR. Methods used by the authors: In a later analysis, of roughly 83 million unique beta chains, roughly 10 million appeared in at least two donors. Clones were sequenced by immunoSEQ multiplex PCR, and TCRdb holds only the in-frame ones, with some missing. From that table come the V and J calls and clone size; the DNA was used to work out D and trimming. The sample includes 37,000 or so clones, 81% of them seen just once. Germline CDR1 SGHVS, CDR2 FNYEAQ. The length of the CDR3 is 14 residues. Trimming at V came to 1 base and at J to 8 bases, leaving 6 bases not matched to a gene.

This sequence originates from a woman between 35 and 50 years old in good health and CMV-seronegative. The sample was PBMCs. This sequence joins TRBV7-6 and TRBJ1-2; 8 bases fit TRBD1. The CDR3 coding sequence is TGTGCCAGCAGCTTAGACGCAGGGGGCGGCGGCTACACCTTC. Its translation: CASSLDAGGGGYTF.